The sequence of this T cell receptor beta chain was determined in a study of blood T cell repertoires in COVID-19. Looking at the study overall: Researchers got acute and convalescent COVID-19 samples from the United States, Italy and Spain.

The CDR3 has 13 amino acids. Trimming stripped 2 bases from V and 3 bases from J, with 6 bases between. Germline CDR1 and CDR2: MNHNS and SASEGT. Generated by immunoSEQ multiplex PCR, the TCRdb table keeps only in-frame clones and is missing some. This table holds some 180,000 clones, approximately 84% found once. One Seattle source followed patients from active infection through their disease course. The material sequenced was peripheral blood. The origin of this receptor is a woman older than 75 with COVID-19, enrolled during active disease. This chain connects TRBV6-1 to TRBJ2-3; D gene uncertain. CDR3 nucleotides: TGTGCCAGCAGTGAATTCTCGACAGATACGCAGTATTTT. It translates to CASSEFSTDTQYF.